This TCR beta chain was profiled in a study of T cells in women clearing cervical HPV infection. Looking at the study overall: Controls' single incident HPV16 infection cleared within 12 months without precancer.

V was clipped by 6 bases and J by 6 bases; unmatched bases: 10. The CDR3 totals 17 residues. Germline CDR1 ENHRY, CDR2 SYGVKD. Study-level results: Richness plus V gene abundances separated cases from controls with AUC about 0.83. TRBV6-7 abundance was lower in cases than controls (around 0.1% versus 0.15%).

Sequencing was performed with immunoSEQ multiplex PCR; in TCRdb, only in-frame clones are kept and a portion is missing. This repertoire includes about 30,000 clones. On this clone itself: What it recognizes is unknown. The sequence runs out 3 residues before the end of the CDR3; the remainder is reconstructed from the germline J gene.

This receptor was identified in a woman between 18 and 75 years old with a cervical HPV16 infection that either progressed to CIN3+ or cleared (not recorded which). V usage is TRBV10-3 and J usage is TRBJ2-1; 14 bases are a match to TRBD2. Sequencing used blood buffy coat. The CDR3 DNA, read in part, is TGTGCCATCAGGGCCGGGACTAGCGGGAGTGGGGGCAATGAG. Protein product: CAIRAGTSGSGGNE. The whole CDR3 sequence is CAIRAGTSGSGGNEQFF.